These 10 T cell receptor beta chains were all obtained from the same sample, sequenced in a study of OX40 agonist ivuxolimab in advanced cancers. Generated by immunoSEQ multiplex PCR, the TCRdb table keeps only in-frame clones and is missing some. The sample records over 100,000 clones, 80% to 95% being singletons. Here the sequenced sample was CD4+ or CD8+ T cells sorted from blood, taken in a trial of the OX40 agonist ivuxolimab. The receptors stem from an adult with an advanced solid tumor such as melanoma, head and neck, liver or kidney cancer.

This rearrangement joins TRBV11-2 to TRBJ2-5; 7 bases line up with TRBD1. V lost 4 bases, J lost 7 bases, and 6 bases stayed unmatched. The CDR3 consists of 13 residues. Per the germline V gene, CDR1 is SGHAT and CDR2 is FQNNGV. The CDR3 protein is CASSSDRRATQYF. CDR3 nucleotides: TGTGCCAGCAGCTCGGACAGGCGGGCGACCCAGTACTTC.

V and J are TRBV7-8 and TRBJ1-3; possibly TRBD1 for D (6 bases). Trimming pared 5 bases from V and 0 bases from J, leaving 14 bases between. The V gene's germline CDR1 is SGHVS and CDR2 FQNEAQ. The CDR3 spans 16 residues. The CDR3 here is CASSPQGQPSGNTIYF. CDR3 bases: TGTGCCAGCAGCCCACAAGGACAGCCCTCTGGAAACACCATATATTTT.

The V and J genes are TRBV20-1 and TRBJ2-1, with D unresolved. The V gene lost 3 bases and the J gene lost 12 bases, with 12 bases spanning the gap. From germline, CDR1 is DFQATT and CDR2 SNEGSKA (reference sequence). This CDR3 contains 11 residues. The CDR3 DNA reads TGCAGTGCTAGGGGCCCAATGGTGCAGTTCTTC. Translated, it gives CSARGPMVQFF.

The genes are TRBV2 and TRBJ2-3; 9 nucleotides align to TRBD2. The CDR3 consists of 15 residues. J was trimmed by 6 bases and V by 7 bases; bases with no gene match: 11. Per germline, CDR1 SNHLY and CDR2 FYNNEI. The CDR3: CASILLAGKGDTQYF. The CDR3 bases are TGTGCCAGCATCCTCCTAGCGGGGAAGGGGGATACGCAGTATTTT.

The gene calls are TRBV2 and TRBJ1-2; D is undetermined. Germline CDR1 reads SNHLY; CDR2 reads FYNNEI. Trimming took off 6 bases at V and 8 bases at J, with 10 bases between the two ends. This CDR3 region has 11 residues. This chain's CDR3 is CASSFYMGYTF. CDR3 DNA sequence: TGTGCCAGCAGCTTTTACATGGGCTACACCTTC. Full variable domain (remainder filled in from reference TRBV2 and TRBJ1-2): EPEVTQTPSHQVTQMGQEVILRCVPISNHLYFYWYRQILGQKVEFLVSFYNNEISEKSEIFDDQFSVERPDGSNFTLKIRSTKLEDSAMYFCASSFYMGYTFGSGTRLTVV.

The chain combines TRBV6-4 with TRBJ2-7; weak D call: TRBD2 (5 bases). The CDR3 has 10 residues. From germline, CDR1 is MRHNA and CDR2 SNTAGT. V lost 8 bases and J lost 5, with 7 bases in between. CDR3 coding DNA: TGTGCCAGCCCCGGGGACGAGCAGTACTTC. It encodes CASPGDEQYF.

The rearrangement uses TRBV6-6 and TRBJ1-2; maybe TRBD1 (5 bases). The CDR3 spans 14 residues. The V end lost 5 bases, the J end lost 0 bases, and 10 bases lay between the germline ends. Germline CDR1 is MNHNY and CDR2 is SVGAGI (reference sequence). CDR3 protein: CASSRDRSNYGYTF. The DNA for the CDR3 is TGTGCCAGCAGTCGGGACCGGTCTAACTATGGCTACACCTTC.

This sequence joins TRBV29-1 and TRBJ1-1; possibly TRBD1 for D (6 bases). The CDR3 covers 17 residues. V lost 6 bases and J lost 3, with 26 bases in between. From germline, CDR1 is SQVTM and CDR2 ANQGSEA. The DNA of the CDR3 is TGCAGCGTCGCCTTAACAGGGTTTGTTGGAGTAGACACTGAAGCTTTCTTT. Protein sequence: CSVALTGFVGVDTEAFF.

J is TRBJ2-3 and V is TRBV28; 11 nucleotides match TRBD2. Germline CDR1 reads MDHEN; CDR2 reads SYDVKM. CDR3 length: 15 residues. Germline trimming cut 6 bases from V and 5 bases from J; bases unmatched to any gene: 7. In DNA, the CDR3 is TGTGCCAGCAGGGTACTAGCGGGAGCCGGAGATACGCAGTATTTT. Translating gives CASRVLAGAGDTQYF. Variable domain in full (rest from reference TRBV28 and TRBJ2-3): DVKVTQSSRYLVKRTGEKVFLECVQDMDHENMFWYRQDPGLGLRLIYFSYDVKMKEKGDIPEGYSVSREKKERFSLILESASTNQTSMYLCASRVLAGAGDTQYFGPGTRLTVL.

A note on this clone: Sequence at one end of the junction differs from germline and may be a read error. This chain joins TRBV7-9 and TRBJ1-2; no definite D call. This CDR3 is built from 15 residues. Germline V CDR1 and CDR2: SEHNR, FQNEAQ (reference sequence). The CDR3 protein is CASSSEVPANYSYTF. For the CDR3, the DNA is TGTGCCAGCAGCTCAGAGGTGCCAGCCAACTATAGCTACACCTTC.